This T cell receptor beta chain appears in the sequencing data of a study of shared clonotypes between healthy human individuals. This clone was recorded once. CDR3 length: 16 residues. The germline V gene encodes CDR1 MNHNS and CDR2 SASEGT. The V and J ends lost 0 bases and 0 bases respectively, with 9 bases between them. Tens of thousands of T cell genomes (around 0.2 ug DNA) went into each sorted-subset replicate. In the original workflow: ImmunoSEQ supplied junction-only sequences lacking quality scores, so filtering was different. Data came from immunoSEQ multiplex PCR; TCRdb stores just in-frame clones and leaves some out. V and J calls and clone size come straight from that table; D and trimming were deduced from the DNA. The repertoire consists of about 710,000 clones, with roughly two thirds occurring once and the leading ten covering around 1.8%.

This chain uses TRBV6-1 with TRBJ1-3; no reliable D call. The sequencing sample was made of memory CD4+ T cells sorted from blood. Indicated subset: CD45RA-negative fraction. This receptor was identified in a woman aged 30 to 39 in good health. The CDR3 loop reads CASSEAAGSSGNTIYF. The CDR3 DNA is TGTGCCAGCAGTGAAGCAGCCGGAAGCTCTGGAAACACCATATATTTT.